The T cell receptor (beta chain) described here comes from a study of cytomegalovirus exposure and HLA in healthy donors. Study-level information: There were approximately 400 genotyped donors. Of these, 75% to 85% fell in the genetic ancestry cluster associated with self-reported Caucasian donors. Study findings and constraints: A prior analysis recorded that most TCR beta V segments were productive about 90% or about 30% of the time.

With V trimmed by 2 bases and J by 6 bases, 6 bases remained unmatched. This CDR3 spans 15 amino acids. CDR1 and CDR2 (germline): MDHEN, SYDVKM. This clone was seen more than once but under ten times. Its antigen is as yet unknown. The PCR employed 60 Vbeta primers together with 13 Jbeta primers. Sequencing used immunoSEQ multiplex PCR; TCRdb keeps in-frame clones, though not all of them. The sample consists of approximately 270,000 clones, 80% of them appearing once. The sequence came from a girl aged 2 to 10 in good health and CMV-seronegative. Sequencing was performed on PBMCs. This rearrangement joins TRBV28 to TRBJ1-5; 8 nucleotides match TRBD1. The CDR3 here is CASSLGQGWSQPQHF. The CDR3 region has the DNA TGTGCCAGCAGTTTAGGACAGGGATGGAGTCAGCCCCAGCATTTT.